A single sample is the source of the 12 T cell receptor beta chains below, sequenced in a study of cytomegalovirus exposure and HLA in healthy donors. Primers for the PCR totalled 60 Vbeta and 13 Jbeta. Some clones are missing from TCRdb's copy, which holds only in-frame ones; the method was immunoSEQ multiplex PCR. The data contain about 31,000 clones, about 65% of them seen just once; the ten biggest clones take up about 20%. Sequenced sample: PBMCs. The receptors here all came from a man aged 50-59 years in good health and CMV-seropositive.

This clone was found once. The gene calls are TRBV19 and TRBJ2-7; 7 bases map to TRBD1. This CDR3 has 14 amino acids. V lost 5 bases and J lost 3; bases outside the gene matches: 7. The V gene's germline CDR1 is LNHDA and CDR2 SQIVND (reference sequence). This CDR3 is CASSPGTVYYEQYF. In DNA, the CDR3 is TGTGCCAGTAGTCCCGGGACAGTCTACTACGAGCAGTACTTC.

The chain combines TRBV7-8 with TRBJ1-2; D is perhaps TRBD1 (5 bases). This CDR3 comprises 13 residues. Trimming shortened V by 6 bases and J by 7 bases, and 15 bases separated the two germline ends. Per the germline V gene, CDR1 is SGHVS and CDR2 is FQNEAQ. The CDR3 DNA is TGTGCCAGCAGACCCGCGGGGACGTTTGGCTACACCTTC. This sequence encodes CASRPAGTFGYTF.

This clone was observed a handful of times. The chain links TRBV29-1 to TRBJ2-1; perhaps TRBD1 as D (6 bases). Between the trimmed V and J ends, which lost 2 bases and 2 bases, there was a span of 16 bases. Germline V gives CDR1 SQVTM, CDR2 ANQGSEA. The CDR3 sequence is 16 residues long. The CDR3 is CSVENPDRTTYNEQFF. The CDR3 bases are TGCAGCGTTGAAAACCCAGACAGGACAACCTACAATGAGCAGTTCTTC.

V gene TRBV30 combines with J gene TRBJ1-2, with a weak D call TRBD1 (5 bases). Trimming cost V 0 bases and J 5 bases, with 16 bases left between them. Germline V gives CDR1 GTSNPN, CDR2 SVGIG (reference sequence). This CDR3 contains 15 residues. CDR3: CAWSVGRAGGYGYTF. The CDR3 nucleotides are TGTGCCTGGAGTGTCGGTAGGGCGGGGGGATATGGCTACACCTTC.

V gene TRBV29-1 combines with J gene TRBJ2-6; D is uncertain. V dropped 0 bases and J dropped 0 bases, with 6 bases sitting between them. The CDR3 covers 15 residues. Looked up from germline, CDR1 is SQVTM and CDR2 is ANQGSEA. The CDR3 DNA follows: TGCAGCGTTGAAGACTACAGCTCTGGGGCCAACGTCCTGACTTTC. It yields the protein CSVEDYSSGANVLTF. Based on the CDR3 plus reference TRBV29-1 and TRBJ2-6, the full variable domain is SAVISQKPSRDICQRGTSLTIQCQVDSQVTMMFWYRQQPGQSLTLIATANQGSEATYESGFVIDKFPISRPNLTFSTLTVSNMSPEDSSIYLCSVEDYSSGANVLTFGAGSRLTVL.

The table lists this clone with a few counts. The chain has TRBV10-3 and TRBJ2-1, with D possibly being TRBD1 (5 bases). Trimming removed 8 bases from V and 5 bases from J, with 10 bases in between. CDR3 length equals 12 residues. CDR1 and CDR2 from the germline V gene are ENHRY and SYGVKD. Here the CDR3 DNA reads TGTGCCATCCAAGGGGTGAACAATGAGCAGTTCTTC. Residues: CAIQGVNNEQFF.

The V gene is TRBV6-6, the J gene TRBJ1-2; 9 bases align to TRBD1. V shed 6 bases and J 7 bases; nucleotides not matched to a gene: 6. The CDR3 runs 13 residues. The germline gives CDR1 MNHNY, CDR2 SVGAGI (reference sequence). The CDR3 nucleotides read TGTGCCAGCAGCCCCGGGACAGGGCGTGGCTACACCTTC. This translates into CASSPGTGRGYTF.

In its sample, this clone is medium-sized. The J gene is TRBJ1-1, the V gene TRBV5-6; 8 bases are shared with TRBD1. V dropped 3 bases and J dropped 2; count of bases not matched to a gene: 6. The CDR3 is made up of 15 amino acids. CDR1 and CDR2 (germline): SGHDT, YYEEEE. This CDR3 reads CASSSLDRANTEAFF. CDR3 coding DNA: TGTGCCAGCAGCTCCCTGGACAGGGCAAACACTGAAGCTTTCTTT.

This clone came up once. The chain has TRBV9 and TRBJ1-2; 7 positions match TRBD1. The CDR3 is made up of 15 amino acids. CDR1 and CDR2 from the germline V gene are SGDLS and YYNGEE. V was clipped by 0 bases and J by 5 bases; unmatched bases: 7. In nucleotides, the CDR3 is TGTGCCAGCAGCGTAGGGGTCGGACAGGAGTATGGCTACACCTTC. This sequence encodes CASSVGVGQEYGYTF.

The V gene is TRBV29-1, the J gene TRBJ2-3; 15 positions match TRBD2. CDR3 length equals 14 residues. Germline V CDR1 and CDR2: SQVTM, ANQGSEA. The ends lost 7 bases at V and 8 bases at J; junction bases unmatched: 7. CDR3 coding DNA: TGCAGCGCGGGACTAGCGGGGGGCCAGGGTACGCAGTATTTT. It codes for CSAGLAGGQGTQYF.

This clone was counted only a few times. The rearrangement links TRBV6-5 to TRBJ1-1; D remains unclear. The CDR3 totals 13 residues. Germline V gene data show CDR1 as MNHEY and CDR2 as SVGAGI. Between the trimmed V and J ends, which lost 3 bases and 3 bases, there was a span of 8 bases. CDR3 residues: CASSYSEYTEAFF. DNA for the CDR3: TGTGCCAGCAGTTATTCAGAATACACTGAAGCTTTCTTT.

The chain has TRBV5-1 and TRBJ1-4; a weak D match, TRBD1 (5 bases). The V gene lost 2 bases and the J gene lost 8 bases, with 19 bases spanning the gap. In germline, CDR1 is SGHRS, CDR2 YFSETQ. This CDR3 region has 16 residues. Written as DNA, the CDR3 is TGCGCCAGCAGCTTCTGGGGAGGGGCGATATACGAAAAACTGTTTTTT. Its translation is CASSFWGGAIYEKLFF.